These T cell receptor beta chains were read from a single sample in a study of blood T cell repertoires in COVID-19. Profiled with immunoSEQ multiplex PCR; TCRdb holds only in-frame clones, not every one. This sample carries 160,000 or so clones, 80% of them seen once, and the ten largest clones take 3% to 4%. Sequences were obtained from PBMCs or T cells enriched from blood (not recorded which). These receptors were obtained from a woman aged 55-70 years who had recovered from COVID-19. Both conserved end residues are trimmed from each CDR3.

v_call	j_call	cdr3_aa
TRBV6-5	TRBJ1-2	ASREDRGENYGYT
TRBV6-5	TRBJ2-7	ASSYSSGGAYEQY
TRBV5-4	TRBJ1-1	ASSQDGGGTEAF
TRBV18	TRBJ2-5	ASSPAMGTFGKTQY
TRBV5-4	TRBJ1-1	ASSPSSDRRNTEAF
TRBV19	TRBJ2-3	ASSAGTVSTDTQY
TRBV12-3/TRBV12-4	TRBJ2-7	ASSLGYSYEQY
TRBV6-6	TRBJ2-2	ASSPTPTGELF
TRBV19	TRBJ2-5	ASMARGQEGTQY
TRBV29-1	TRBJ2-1	SAGQVYNEQF
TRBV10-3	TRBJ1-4	AIGSGQGAVEKLF
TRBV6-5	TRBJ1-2	ASSTTGLMDYT
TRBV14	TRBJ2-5	ASSQDKGTVLQETQY